The sequence of this TCR beta chain was determined in a study of OX40 agonist ivuxolimab in advanced cancers. About the research overall: It was permissible to have had prior anti-PD-1, anti-PD-L1 or anti-CTLA-4 therapy, and 40% had some.

This CDR3 comprises 16 residues. V lost 3 bases, J lost 0 bases, and 12 bases lay in between. CDR1 and CDR2 from the germline V gene are MNHNS and SASEGT. The table came from immunoSEQ multiplex PCR; TCRdb's copy has only in-frame clones and leaves some out. This table has tens of thousands of clones, approximately 81% appearing once. The V call is TRBV6-1, the J call TRBJ1-3, with D uncertain. The sequence was obtained from an adult with an advanced solid tumor such as melanoma, head and neck, liver or kidney cancer. This sample comprised CD4+ or CD8+ T cells sorted from blood, obtained in a trial of the OX40 agonist ivuxolimab. Here the CDR3 DNA reads TGTGCCAGCAGTGAGCTAACGATTAGCTCTGGAAACACCATATATTTT. Amino acids: CASSELTISSGNTIYF.